Listed below are T cell receptor beta chains from one sample, sequenced in a study of vaccination effects on CD4 cells after COVID-19. Method: immunoSEQ multiplex PCR; TCRdb's copy keeps in-frame clones and lacks some. The data show fewer than 90,000 clones, over 75% seen once. These receptors are not linked to any known antigen. The sample was CD4+ T cells from PBMCs cultured with HCoV-OC43 spike peptides, taken after COVID-19 vaccination. These receptors were obtained from a human donor who received a COVID-19 vaccine. Both conserved end residues are part of each CDR3. A D gene is named only where the DNA matches it firmly. Expanded clones get a size class; other rows say once, few or many, or leave the size out.

TRBD1	once	TRBJ2-1	TRBV12-3/TRBV12-4	CASSRDRDEQFF	TGTGCCAGCAGCCGCGACAGGGATGAGCAGTTCTTC
TRBD1	.	TRBJ2-1	TRBV24-1	CATSVQRTGFDEQFF	TGTGCCACCAGTGTCCAAAGGACAGGGTTCGATGAGCAGTTCTTC
TRBD1	.	TRBJ1-1	TRBV19	CASRGQLNTEAFF	TGTGCCAGTAGGGGACAGCTGAACACTGAAGCTTTCTTT
TRBD1	.	TRBJ1-2	TRBV2	CASSEFKQGGGYTF	TGTGCCAGCAGTGAATTTAAACAGGGGGGCGGCTACACCTTC
TRBD1	few	TRBJ1-3	TRBV18	CASSKKTGAGNTIYF	TGTGCCAGCTCAAAGAAAACAGGGGCTGGAAACACCATATATTTT
.	once	TRBJ1-1	TRBV28	CASSLQGVNTEAFF	TGTGCCAGCAGTTTACAGGGTGTGAACACTGAAGCTTTCTTT
TRBD1	once	TRBJ1-4	TRBV12-5	CASGPDRAEVINEKLFF	TGTGCTAGTGGTCCGGACAGGGCCGAAGTGATAAATGAAAAACTGTTTTTT
.	.	TRBJ2-3	TRBV4-3	CASSQETGLGTQYF	TGCGCCAGCAGCCAAGAAACCGGGTTGGGTACGCAGTATTTT
TRBD2	.	TRBJ2-3	TRBV7-8	CASSPKLAGGTDTQYF	TGTGCCAGCAGCCCTAAACTAGCGGGGGGCACAGATACGCAGTATTTT
.	.	TRBJ2-3	TRBV29-1	CSVGARADGVDTQYF	TGCAGCGTGGGGGCCCGGGCCGACGGGGTGGATACGCAGTATTTT
.	.	TRBJ1-2	TRBV12-3/TRBV12-4	CASSGQNVYGYTF	TGTGCCAGCAGTGGACAGAACGTATATGGCTACACCTTC
.	.	TRBJ2-3	TRBV7-3	CASSQTLTGTDTQYF	TGTGCCAGCAGCCAAACTTTGACAGGCACAGATACGCAGTATTTT
.	.	TRBJ1-1	TRBV19	CASSPWGGLNTEAFF	TGTGCCAGTAGTCCCTGGGGGGGATTGAACACTGAAGCTTTCTTT
TRBD2	.	TRBJ2-1	TRBV6-2/TRBV6-3	CASSYLGTPSGIYNEQFF	TGTGCCAGCAGTTACTTGGGGACCCCTAGCGGGATTTACAATGAGCAGTTCTTC